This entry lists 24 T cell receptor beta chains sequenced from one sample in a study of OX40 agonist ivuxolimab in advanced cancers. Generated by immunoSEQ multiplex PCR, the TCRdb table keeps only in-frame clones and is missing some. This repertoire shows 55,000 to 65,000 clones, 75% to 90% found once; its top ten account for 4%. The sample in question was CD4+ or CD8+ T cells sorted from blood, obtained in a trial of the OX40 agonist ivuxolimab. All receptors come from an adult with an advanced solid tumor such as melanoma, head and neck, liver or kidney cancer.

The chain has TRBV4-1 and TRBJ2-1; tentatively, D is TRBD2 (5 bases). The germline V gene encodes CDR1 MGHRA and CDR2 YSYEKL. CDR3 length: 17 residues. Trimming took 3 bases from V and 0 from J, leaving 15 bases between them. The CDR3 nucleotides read TGCGCCAGCAGCCACATAGGACTTGCAAGCTCCTACAATGAGCAGTTCTTC. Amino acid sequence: CASSHIGLASSYNEQFF.

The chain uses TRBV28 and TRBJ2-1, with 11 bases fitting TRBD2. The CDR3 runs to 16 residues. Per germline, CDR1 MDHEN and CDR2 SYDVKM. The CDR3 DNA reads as TGTGTTTCCCTCCCATCGACCGGGACTAGCGGCAATGAGCAGTTCTTC. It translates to CVSLPSTGTSGNEQFF.

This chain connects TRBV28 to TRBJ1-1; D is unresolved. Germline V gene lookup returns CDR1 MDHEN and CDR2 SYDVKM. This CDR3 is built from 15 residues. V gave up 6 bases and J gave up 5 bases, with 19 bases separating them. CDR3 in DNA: TGTGCCAGCAGCAGACAAGGACCGTCGAGAACTGAAGCTTTCTTT. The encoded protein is CASSRQGPSRTEAFF.

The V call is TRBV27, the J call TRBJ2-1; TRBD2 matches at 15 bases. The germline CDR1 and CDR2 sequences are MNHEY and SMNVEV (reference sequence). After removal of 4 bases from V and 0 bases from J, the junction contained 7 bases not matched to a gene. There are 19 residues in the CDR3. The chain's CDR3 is CASSSGLAGGRISYNEQFF. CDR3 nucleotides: TGTGCCAGCAGTTCGGGACTAGCGGGAGGTAGGATCTCCTACAATGAGCAGTTCTTC.

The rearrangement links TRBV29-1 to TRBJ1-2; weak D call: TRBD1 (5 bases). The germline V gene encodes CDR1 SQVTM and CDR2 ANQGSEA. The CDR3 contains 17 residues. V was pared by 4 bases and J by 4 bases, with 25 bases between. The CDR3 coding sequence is TGCAGCGTTGTGTGGCCCCCGGGACGGAGCGAGGTCTATGGCTACACCTTC. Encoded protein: CSVVWPPGRSEVYGYTF.

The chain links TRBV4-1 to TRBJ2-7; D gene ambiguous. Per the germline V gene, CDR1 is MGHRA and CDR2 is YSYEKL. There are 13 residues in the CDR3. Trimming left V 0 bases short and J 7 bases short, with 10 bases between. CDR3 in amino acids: CASSQDQVKEQYF. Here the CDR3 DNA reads TGCGCCAGCAGCCAAGATCAGGTTAAGGAGCAGTACTTC.

The DNA of the CDR3 is TGTGCCAGCAGTTACTCGAAGGCGGACTCCTACGAGCAGTACTTC. The encoded protein is CASSYSKADSYEQYF. The J gene is TRBJ2-7, the V gene TRBV6-6, with D unclear. The CDR3 consists of 15 residues. Per the germline V gene, CDR1 is MNHNY and CDR2 is SVGAGI (reference sequence). Trimming pared 0 bases from V and 0 bases from J, leaving 9 bases between.

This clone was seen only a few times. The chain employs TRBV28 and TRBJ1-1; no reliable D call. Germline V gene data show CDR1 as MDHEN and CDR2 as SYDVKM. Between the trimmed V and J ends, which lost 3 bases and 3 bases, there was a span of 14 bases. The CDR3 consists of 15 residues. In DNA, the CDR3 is TGTGCCAGCAGTTTGTGGGTTAGGGCGGACACTGAAGCTTTCTTT. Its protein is CASSLWVRADTEAFF.

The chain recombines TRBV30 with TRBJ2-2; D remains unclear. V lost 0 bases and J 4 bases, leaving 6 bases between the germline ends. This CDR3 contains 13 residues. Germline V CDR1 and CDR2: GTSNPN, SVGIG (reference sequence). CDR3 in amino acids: CAWSVRVTGELFF. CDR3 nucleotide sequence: TGTGCCTGGAGTGTCCGGGTCACCGGGGAGCTGTTTTTT.

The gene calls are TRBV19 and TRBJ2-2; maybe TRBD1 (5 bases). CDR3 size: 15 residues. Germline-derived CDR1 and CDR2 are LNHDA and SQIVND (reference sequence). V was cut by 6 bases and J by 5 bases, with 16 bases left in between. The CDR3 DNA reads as TGTGCCAGTAGCATATCGGACATAGGTACCGGGGAGCTGTTTTTT. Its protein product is CASSISDIGTGELFF. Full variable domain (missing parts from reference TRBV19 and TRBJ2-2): DGGITQSPKYLFRKEGQNVTLSCEQNLNHDAMYWYRQDPGQGLRLIYYSQIVNDFQKGDIAEGYSVSREKKESFPLTVTSAQKNPTAFYLCASSISDIGTGELFFGEGSRLTVL.

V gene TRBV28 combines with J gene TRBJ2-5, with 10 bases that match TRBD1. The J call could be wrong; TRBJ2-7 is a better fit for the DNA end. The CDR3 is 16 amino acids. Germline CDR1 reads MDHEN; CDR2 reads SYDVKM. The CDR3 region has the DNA TGTGCCAGCAGTTTAGGGGACAGGGGCCTCTCCTACGAGCAGTACTTC. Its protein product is CASSLGDRGLSYEQYF.

CDR3: CASSQDISNTEAFF. The CDR3 coding sequence is TGCGCCAGCAGCCAAGATATTTCGAACACTGAAGCTTTCTTT. The V and J genes are TRBV4-1 and TRBJ1-1; no definite D call. Per the germline V gene, CDR1 is MGHRA and CDR2 is YSYEKL. V lost 0 bases and J 1 base, leaving 6 bases between the germline ends. The CDR3 totals 14 residues.

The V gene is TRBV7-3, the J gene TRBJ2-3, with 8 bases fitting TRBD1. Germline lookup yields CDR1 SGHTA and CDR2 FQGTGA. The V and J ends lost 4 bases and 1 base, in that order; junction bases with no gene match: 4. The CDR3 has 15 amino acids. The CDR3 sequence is CASSYLGQGTDTQYF. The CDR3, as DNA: TGTGCCAGCAGCTACCTGGGACAGGGCACAGATACGCAGTATTTT.

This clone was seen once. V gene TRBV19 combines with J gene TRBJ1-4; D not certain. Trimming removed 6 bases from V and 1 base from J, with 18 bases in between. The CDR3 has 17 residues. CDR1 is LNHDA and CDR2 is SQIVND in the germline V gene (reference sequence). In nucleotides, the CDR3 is TGTGCCAGTAGATCCCCCTCCGGGGAGGGAACTAATGAAAAACTGTTTTTT. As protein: CASRSPSGEGTNEKLFF.

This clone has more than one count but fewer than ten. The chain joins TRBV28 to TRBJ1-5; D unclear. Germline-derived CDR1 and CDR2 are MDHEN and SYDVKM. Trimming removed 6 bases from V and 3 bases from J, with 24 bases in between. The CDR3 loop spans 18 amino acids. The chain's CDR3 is CASSTTELRGLYNQPQHF. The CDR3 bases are TGTGCCAGCAGCACCACCGAGCTACGAGGACTTTACAATCAGCCCCAGCATTTT.

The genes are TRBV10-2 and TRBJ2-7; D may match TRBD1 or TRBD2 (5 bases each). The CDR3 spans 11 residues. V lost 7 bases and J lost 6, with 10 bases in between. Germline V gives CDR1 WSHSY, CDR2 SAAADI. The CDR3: CASTRAGEQYF. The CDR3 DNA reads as TGCGCCAGCACCAGGGCGGGCGAGCAGTACTTC.

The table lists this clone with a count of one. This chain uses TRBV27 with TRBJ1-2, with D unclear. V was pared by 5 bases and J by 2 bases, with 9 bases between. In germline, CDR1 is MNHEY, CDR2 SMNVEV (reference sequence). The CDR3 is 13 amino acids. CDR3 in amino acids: CASSLIGNYGYTF. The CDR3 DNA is TGTGCCAGCAGTCTTATTGGCAACTATGGCTACACCTTC.

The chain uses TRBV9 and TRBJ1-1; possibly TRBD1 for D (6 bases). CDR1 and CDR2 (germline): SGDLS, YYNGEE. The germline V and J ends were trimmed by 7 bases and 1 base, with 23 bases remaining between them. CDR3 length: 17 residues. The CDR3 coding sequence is TGTGCCAGCTCGAGGGGGGGAATTAAGCCGGGGAACACTGAAGCTTTCTTT. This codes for CASSRGGIKPGNTEAFF.

CDR3 protein: CASSIAVAGEQFF. CDR3 DNA: TGTGCCAGTAGTATAGCAGTAGCGGGGGAGCAGTTCTTC. The J gene is TRBJ2-1, the V gene TRBV19; 8 bases are shared with TRBD2. With V trimmed by 1 base and J by 10 bases, 3 bases remained unmatched. The CDR3 runs 13 residues. Germline CDR1 and CDR2: LNHDA and SQIVND (reference sequence). Variable domain in full (rest from reference TRBV19 and TRBJ2-1): DGGITQSPKYLFRKEGQNVTLSCEQNLNHDAMYWYRQDPGQGLRLIYYSQIVNDFQKGDIAEGYSVSREKKESFPLTVTSAQKNPTAFYLCASSIAVAGEQFFGPGTRLTVL.

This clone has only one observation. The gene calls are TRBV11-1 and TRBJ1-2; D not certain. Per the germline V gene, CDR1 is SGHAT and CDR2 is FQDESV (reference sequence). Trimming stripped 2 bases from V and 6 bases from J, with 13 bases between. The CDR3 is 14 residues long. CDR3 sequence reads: CASSLRRRSHGYTF. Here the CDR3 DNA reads TGTGCCAGCAGCTTAAGGCGTAGGTCCCATGGCTACACCTTC.

For the CDR3, the DNA is TGTGCCAGCAGCGGTGGACAGGGCGGAACTGAAGCTTTCTTT. Translated: CASSGGQGGTEAFF. The V and J genes are TRBV9 and TRBJ1-1; 8 bases fit TRBD1. The CDR3 length is 14 residues. The V gene's germline CDR1 is SGDLS and CDR2 YYNGEE. Trimming cost V 3 bases and J 5 bases; bases outside gene matches: 6.

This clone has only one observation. The CDR3 region has the DNA TGTGCCAGCAGCCCTCCTCCGCCGGGACTAGCGGGAGAAATACAGTACTTC. Protein product: CASSPPPPGLAGEIQYF. The gene calls are TRBV28 and TRBJ2-7; 14 bases match TRBD2. The germline gives CDR1 MDHEN, CDR2 SYDVKM. The CDR3 sequence is 17 residues long. V dropped 6 bases and J dropped 10; count of bases not matched to a gene: 17.

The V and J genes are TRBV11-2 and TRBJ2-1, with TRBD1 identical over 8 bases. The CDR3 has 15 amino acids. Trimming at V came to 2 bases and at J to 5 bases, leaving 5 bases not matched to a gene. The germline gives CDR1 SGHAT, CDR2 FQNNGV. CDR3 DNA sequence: TGTGCCAGCAGCTTACAGGGGGCGGAAGACAATGAGCAGTTCTTC. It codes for CASSLQGAEDNEQFF.

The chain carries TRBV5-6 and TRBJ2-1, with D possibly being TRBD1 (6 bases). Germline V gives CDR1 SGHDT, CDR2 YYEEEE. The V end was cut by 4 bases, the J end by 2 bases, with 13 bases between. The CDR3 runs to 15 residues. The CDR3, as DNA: TGTGCCAGCAGCACGCCACAGGGACCCTACAATGAGCAGTTCTTC. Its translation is CASSTPQGPYNEQFF.